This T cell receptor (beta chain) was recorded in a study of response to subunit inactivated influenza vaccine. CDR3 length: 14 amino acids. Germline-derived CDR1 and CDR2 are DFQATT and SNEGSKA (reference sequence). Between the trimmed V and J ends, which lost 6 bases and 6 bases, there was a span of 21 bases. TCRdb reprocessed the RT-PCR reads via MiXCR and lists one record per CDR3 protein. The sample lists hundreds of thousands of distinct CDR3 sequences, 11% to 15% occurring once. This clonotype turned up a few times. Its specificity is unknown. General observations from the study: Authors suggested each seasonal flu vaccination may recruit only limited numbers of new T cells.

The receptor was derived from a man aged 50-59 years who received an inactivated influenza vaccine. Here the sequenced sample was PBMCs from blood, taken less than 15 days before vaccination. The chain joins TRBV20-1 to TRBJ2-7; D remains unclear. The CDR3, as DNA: TGCAGTGCCCCAGAAGGTTTAAGGCAATCCGAGCAGTACTTC. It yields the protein CSAPEGLRQSEQYF.